Reported below is one T cell receptor (beta chain). The sample comes from a study of blood T cell repertoires in COVID-19. Looking at the study overall: Acute and convalescent COVID-19 specimens originated in the United States, Italy and Spain.

The protocol was immunoSEQ multiplex PCR, while the TCRdb copy is restricted to in-frame clones and leaves out a portion. Here the sample spans 200,000 or so clones, about 90% being singletons. Source material: peripheral blood. This TCR was sampled from a man in his 60s with COVID-19, enrolled during active disease.

The CDR3 is CAWSVRGMAYNSPLHF. The CDR3, as DNA: TGTGCCTGGAGTGTACGGGGAATGGCATACAATTCACCCCTCCACTTT. This chain joins TRBV30 and TRBJ1-6; D is unresolved. Per the germline V gene, CDR1 is GTSNPN and CDR2 is SVGIG (reference sequence). V was trimmed by 0 bases and J by 7 bases, leaving 16 bases between them. The CDR3 runs 16 residues.